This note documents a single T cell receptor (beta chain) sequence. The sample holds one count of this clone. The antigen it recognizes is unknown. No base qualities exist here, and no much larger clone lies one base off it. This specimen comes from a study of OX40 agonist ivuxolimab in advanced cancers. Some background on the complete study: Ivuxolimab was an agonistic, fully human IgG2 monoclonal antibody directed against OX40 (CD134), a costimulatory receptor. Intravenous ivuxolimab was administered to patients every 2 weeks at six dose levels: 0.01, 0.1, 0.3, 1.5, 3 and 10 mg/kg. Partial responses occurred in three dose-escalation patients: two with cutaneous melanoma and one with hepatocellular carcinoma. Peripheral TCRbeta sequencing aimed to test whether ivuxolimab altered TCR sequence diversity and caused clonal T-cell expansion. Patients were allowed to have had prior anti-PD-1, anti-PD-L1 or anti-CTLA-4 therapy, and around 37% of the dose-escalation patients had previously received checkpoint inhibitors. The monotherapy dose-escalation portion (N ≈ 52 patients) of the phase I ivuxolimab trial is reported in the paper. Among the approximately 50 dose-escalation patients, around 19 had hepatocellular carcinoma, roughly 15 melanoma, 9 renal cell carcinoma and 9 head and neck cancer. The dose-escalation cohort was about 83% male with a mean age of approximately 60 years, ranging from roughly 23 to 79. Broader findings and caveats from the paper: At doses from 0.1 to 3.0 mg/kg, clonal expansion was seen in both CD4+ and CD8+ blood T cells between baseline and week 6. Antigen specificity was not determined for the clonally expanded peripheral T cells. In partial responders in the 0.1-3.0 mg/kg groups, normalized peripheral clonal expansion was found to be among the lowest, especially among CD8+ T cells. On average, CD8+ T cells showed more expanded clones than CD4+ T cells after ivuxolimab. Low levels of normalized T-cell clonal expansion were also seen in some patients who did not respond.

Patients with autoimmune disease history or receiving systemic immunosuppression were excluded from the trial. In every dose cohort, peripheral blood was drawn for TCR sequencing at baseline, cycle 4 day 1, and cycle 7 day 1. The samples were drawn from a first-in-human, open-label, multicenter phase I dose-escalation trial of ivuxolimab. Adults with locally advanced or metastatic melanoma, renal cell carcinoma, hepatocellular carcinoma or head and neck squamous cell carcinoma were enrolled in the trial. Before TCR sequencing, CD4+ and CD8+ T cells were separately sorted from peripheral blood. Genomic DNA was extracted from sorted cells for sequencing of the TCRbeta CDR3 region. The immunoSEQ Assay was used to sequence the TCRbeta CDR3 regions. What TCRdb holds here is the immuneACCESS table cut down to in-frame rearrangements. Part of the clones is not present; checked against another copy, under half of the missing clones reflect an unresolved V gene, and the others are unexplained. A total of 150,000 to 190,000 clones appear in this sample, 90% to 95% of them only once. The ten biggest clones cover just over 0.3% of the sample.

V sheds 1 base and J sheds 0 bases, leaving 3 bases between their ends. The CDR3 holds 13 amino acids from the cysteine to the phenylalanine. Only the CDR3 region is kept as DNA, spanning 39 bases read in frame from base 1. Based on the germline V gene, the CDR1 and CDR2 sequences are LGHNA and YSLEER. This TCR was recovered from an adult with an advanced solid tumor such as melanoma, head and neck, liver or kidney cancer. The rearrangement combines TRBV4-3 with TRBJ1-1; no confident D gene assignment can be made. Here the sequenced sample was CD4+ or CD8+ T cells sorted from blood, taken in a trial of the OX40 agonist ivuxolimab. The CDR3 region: CASSQGVNTEAFF. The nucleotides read TGCGCCAGCAGCCAAGGTGTGAACACTGAAGCTTTCTTT.